This T cell receptor (beta chain) stems from a study of blood T cell repertoires in COVID-19. Overall study context: COVID-19 samples from acute and convalescent phases originated in the United States, Italy and Spain.

The ends were cut back, 4 bases at V and 8 bases at J, with 21 bases in the middle. CDR1 and CDR2 from the germline V gene are SGHRS and YFSETQ. This CDR3 comprises 15 residues. Participants' own reports of clinical history determined their cohort assignment. The recovered donors of Cohort 3 showed two negative PCRs, clearance, or symptom resolution. Per the authors' pipeline: Estimation of nucleated cell counts relied on the amplification of reference gene primers. Profiling relied on immunoSEQ multiplex PCR, and the TCRdb table lists in-frame clones only, not all of them. The DNA gave D and trimming, while V, J and clone size come from that table. The sample holds a few hundred thousand clones, around 92% seen once.

Sequencing input: PBMCs or T cells enriched from blood (not recorded which). This receptor was taken from a woman in her thirties who had recovered from COVID-19. V usage is TRBV5-1 and J usage is TRBJ1-2; weak D call: TRBD1 (5 bases). The CDR3 loop is CASSPDLGRKGGYTF. For the CDR3, the DNA is TGCGCCAGCAGCCCGGACCTGGGCCGGAAGGGGGGCTACACCTTC.